This T cell receptor (beta chain) was observed in a study of glioma-infiltrating T cells after dendritic cell vaccination. Whole-study context: Patients received autologous tumor lysate-pulsed dendritic cell vaccination between about 2003 and 2013. Regarding the study as a whole: Survival was not directly related to TCR clonality in these patients.

Up to about 2 ug genomic DNA was used for TCRB CDR3 amplification. Amplification used 60 V beta primers and 13 J beta primers. This table comes from immunoSEQ multiplex PCR, and its TCRdb copy is limited to in-frame clones, with some not included. The sample contains tens of thousands of clones, roughly four fifths of which appear only once. V lost 2 bases and J lost 10; bases outside the gene matches: 7. The CDR3 length is 14 residues. This clone was picked up a small number of times. The antigen is not known. Sequences were derived from blood, sampled before dendritic cell vaccination. The J gene is TRBJ2-1, the V gene TRBV23-1; 8 bases fit TRBD1. TRBV23-1 is known as an ORF, though its function is uncertain. The TCR was taken from a human donor with glioblastoma. The CDR3 here is CASSQLFRGPEQFF. CDR3 nucleotides: TGCGCCAGCAGTCAACTATTCAGGGGGCCCGAGCAGTTCTTC.